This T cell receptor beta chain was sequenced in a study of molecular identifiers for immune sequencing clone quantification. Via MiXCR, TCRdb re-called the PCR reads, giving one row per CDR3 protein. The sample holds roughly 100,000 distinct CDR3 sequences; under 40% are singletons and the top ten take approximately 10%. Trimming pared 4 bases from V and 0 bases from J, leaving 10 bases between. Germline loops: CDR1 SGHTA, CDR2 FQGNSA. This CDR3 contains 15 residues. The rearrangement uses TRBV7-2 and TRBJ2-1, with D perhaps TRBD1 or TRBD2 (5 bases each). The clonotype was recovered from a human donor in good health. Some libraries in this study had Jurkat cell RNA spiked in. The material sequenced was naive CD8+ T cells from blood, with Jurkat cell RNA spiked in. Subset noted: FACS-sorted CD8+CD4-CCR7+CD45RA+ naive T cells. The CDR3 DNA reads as TGTGCCAGCAGCTGGGACGAGAGCTCCTACAATGAGCAGTTCTTC. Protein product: CASSWDESSYNEQFF.